Listed below are T cell receptor beta chains from one sample, sequenced in a study of cytomegalovirus exposure and HLA in healthy donors. Assay: immunoSEQ multiplex PCR; the TCRdb copy retains only in-frame clones and omits some. This sample has tens of thousands of clones; almost 85% occur once, and the top ten carry approximately 2.9%. The material sequenced was PBMCs. The source of these receptors is a man in his fifties in good health and CMV-seronegative. The CDR3 runs from the conserved cysteine through the conserved F or W. A D gene is named only where the DNA matches it firmly. Some rows mark clone size as missing; the rest say once, few, many or name a class of expanded clone.

V	D	size	J	CDR3	DNA
TRBV19	-	once	TRBJ2-1	CASSTSASSYNEQFF	TGTGCCAGTAGTACCAGCGCTAGCTCCTACAATGAGCAGTTCTTC
TRBV28	TRBD2	-	TRBJ2-7	CASSGTSGGYEQYF	TGTGCCAGCAGTGGGACTAGCGGGGGTTACGAGCAGTACTTC
TRBV6-1	-	-	TRBJ1-5	CAIQRLFGTNQPQHF	TGTGCCATCCAGCGTCTATTCGGTACCAATCAGCCCCAGCATTTT
TRBV6-5	TRBD2	-	TRBJ2-7	CASSYSGVGGYEQYF	TGTGCCAGCAGTTACTCCGGGGTGGGGGGGTACGAGCAGTACTTC
TRBV28	-	-	TRBJ2-7	CAIRQGRNYEQYF	TGTGCCATTCGCCAGGGGCGCAACTACGAGCAGTACTTC
TRBV28	-	few	TRBJ1-5	CASSSLDSGQPQHF	TGTGCCAGCAGTTCCCTGGACTCGGGGCAGCCCCAGCATTTT
TRBV6-1	TRBD1	-	TRBJ1-2	CASSTLQGAVGGYTF	TGTGCCAGCAGTACCTTACAGGGGGCGGTAGGAGGCTACACCTTC
TRBV12-5	TRBD1	-	TRBJ2-7	CASGLGTGFNEQYF	TGTGCTAGTGGTTTAGGGACAGGGTTTAACGAGCAGTACTTC
TRBV7-9	-	once	TRBJ1-2	CASSLASASYGYTF	TGTGCCAGCAGCTTAGCGAGCGCATCCTATGGCTACACCTTC
TRBV19	-	few	TRBJ1-1	CASQARLEAFF	TGTGCCTCTCAGGCCCGCCTTGAAGCTTTCTTT
TRBV4-2	TRBD1	-	TRBJ2-3	CASSHGGQGATDTQYF	TGTGCCAGCAGCCACGGCGGGCAGGGGGCGACAGATACGCAGTATTTT
TRBV6-1	-	-	TRBJ2-3	CATKGVVTDTQYF	TGTGCCACCAAAGGGGTTGTGACAGATACGCAGTATTTT
TRBV2	-	-	TRBJ2-7	CASSGTAYEQYF	TGTGCCAGCAGTGGGACAGCCTACGAGCAGTACTTC
TRBV7-9	-	-	TRBJ2-7	CASSLAGALAPTIPYEQYF	TGTGCCAGCAGCTTGGCAGGGGCCCTGGCCCCCACAATCCCCTACGAGCAGTACTTC
TRBV10-3	TRBD1	once	TRBJ1-2	CAISSGQNYGYTF	TGTGCCATCAGCTCGGGACAGAACTATGGCTACACCTTC
TRBV7-6	TRBD2	-	TRBJ2-7	CASSPRTSGGGEQYF	TGTGCCAGCAGCCCCCGGACTAGCGGGGGGGGCGAGCAGTACTTC
TRBV9	TRBD1	-	TRBJ2-3	CASSLTGQGATDTQYF	TGTGCCAGCAGCTTGACTGGACAGGGAGCGACAGATACGCAGTATTTT
TRBV14	TRBD1	-	TRBJ2-7	CASSQGQGPYEQYF	TGTGCCAGCAGCCAAGGACAGGGGCCCTACGAGCAGTACTTC
TRBV12-5	-	-	TRBJ1-6	CASGLVANSPLHF	TGTGCTAGTGGTTTGGTAGCGAATTCACCCCTCCACTTT
TRBV19	TRBD1	-	TRBJ1-2	CASWSGGTYGYTF	TGTGCCAGTTGGTCAGGGGGTACCTATGGCTACACCTTC
TRBV5-1	TRBD2	-	TRBJ2-7	CASSRGGSDISYEQYF	TGCGCCAGCAGCCGGGGGGGCTCGGACATCTCCTACGAGCAGTACTTC
TRBV30	-	-	TRBJ1-3	CAWSGAGDSGNTIYF	TGTGCCTGGAGTGGGGCCGGGGACTCTGGAAACACCATATATTTT
TRBV27	-	few	TRBJ2-2	CASSYLARTGELFF	TGTGCCAGCAGTTATCTCGCGAGAACCGGGGAGCTGTTTTTT
TRBV27	TRBD1	once	TRBJ1-2	CASRGTGAGYGYTF	TGTGCCAGCAGGGGTACAGGGGCGGGCTATGGCTACACCTTC
TRBV19	TRBD1	-	TRBJ2-7	CASSPGTAYEQYF	TGTGCCAGTAGTCCCGGGACAGCCTACGAGCAGTACTTC
TRBV4-1	TRBD1	-	TRBJ2-1	CASSQADRGYEQFF	TGCGCCAGCAGCCAAGCTGACAGGGGCTATGAGCAGTTCTTC
TRBV5-5	TRBD1	few	TRBJ2-6	CASSRDRGLKSSGANVLTF	TGTGCCAGCAGCAGGGACAGGGGGCTTAAGAGCTCTGGGGCCAACGTCCTGACTTTC
TRBV6-6	TRBD2	-	TRBJ2-3	CASKSGTRRDTQYF	TGTGCCAGCAAATCCGGGACTAGAAGAGATACGCAGTATTTT
TRBV9	-	-	TRBJ1-4	CASSVGQGVEKLFF	TGTGCCAGCAGCGTAGGGCAGGGCGTGGAAAAACTGTTTTTT
TRBV28	TRBD2	once	TRBJ2-3	CASSPLTSGGTDTQYF	TGTGCCAGCAGTCCCCTAACTAGCGGGGGCACAGATACGCAGTATTTT
TRBV5-1	TRBD1	-	TRBJ1-1	CASSLGQGTLPEAFF	TGCGCCAGCAGCCTGGGACAGGGAACTCTACCTGAAGCTTTCTTT
TRBV6-5	-	-	TRBJ1-6	CASRGTGRSNSPLHF	TGTGCCAGCAGAGGTACAGGGAGATCTAATTCACCCCTCCACTTT
TRBV6-9	TRBD1	-	TRBJ2-7	CASHFLPPDRAYEQYF	TGTGCCAGCCACTTCTTGCCTCCCGACAGGGCCTACGAGCAGTACTTC
TRBV7-2	TRBD1	-	TRBJ2-3	CASSLMRDRATDTQYF	TGTGCCAGCAGCTTGATGAGGGACAGAGCCACAGATACGCAGTATTTT
TRBV4-1	TRBD1	medium-sized	TRBJ2-2	CASGQGGGELFF	TGCGCCAGCGGACAGGGAGGTGGGGAGCTGTTTTTT
TRBV7-3	TRBD1	few	TRBJ2-1	CASSRGGQYNEQFF	TGTGCCAGCAGCCGAGGGGGACAGTACAATGAGCAGTTCTTC
TRBV9	TRBD1	-	TRBJ2-7	CASSVRQGADEQYF	TGTGCCAGCAGCGTCCGACAGGGGGCCGACGAGCAGTACTTC
TRBV30	TRBD2	-	TRBJ2-2	CAWSVLADTGELFF	TGTGCCTGGAGTGTACTAGCGGACACCGGGGAGCTGTTTTTT
TRBV6-6	-	-	TRBJ1-1	CASSSTGMNTEAFF	TGTGCCAGCAGTTCAACAGGTATGAACACTGAAGCTTTCTTT
TRBV4-2	TRBD2	-	TRBJ2-3	CASSQKLAGGRTDTQYF	TGTGCCAGCAGCCAGAAACTAGCGGGGGGCCGCACAGATACGCAGTATTTT
TRBV7-6	TRBD1	once	TRBJ1-1	CASSTGTGLDAFF	TGTGCCAGCAGTACCGGGACAGGGCTGGATGCTTTCTTT
TRBV25-1	-	-	TRBJ2-2	CASSPPQVVGELFF	TGTGCCAGCAGTCCCCCTCAGGTGGTCGGGGAGCTGTTTTTT
TRBV9	TRBD1	-	TRBJ2-5	CASSPTGGEETQYF	TGTGCCAGCAGCCCGACAGGGGGGGAAGAGACCCAGTACTTC
TRBV19	TRBD1	-	TRBJ2-5	CASSMGTGRLETQYF	TGTGCCAGTAGTATGGGGACAGGGCGTTTAGAGACCCAGTACTTC
TRBV7-6	-	once	TRBJ2-7	CASSSLGGSSYEQYF	TGTGCCAGCAGCTCCCTCGGGGGTAGCTCCTACGAGCAGTACTTC
TRBV18	TRBD1	-	TRBJ2-7	CASSPPGQTAYEQYF	TGTGCCAGCTCACCACCGGGACAGACCGCCTACGAGCAGTACTTC
TRBV7-9	TRBD1	-	TRBJ2-7	CASSDRDRGHYEQYF	TGTGCCAGCAGCGACCGGGACAGGGGTCACTACGAGCAGTACTTC
TRBV6-1	TRBD1	-	TRBJ2-7	CASRQGGQTYEQYF	TGTGCCAGCAGACAGGGGGGACAGACCTACGAGCAGTACTTC
TRBV9	-	once	TRBJ2-1	CASSVERRLDYNEQFF	TGTGCCAGCAGCGTAGAACGCCGTCTAGACTACAATGAGCAGTTCTTC
TRBV2	TRBD1	-	TRBJ1-5	CASGEQGDQPQHF	TGTGCCAGCGGAGAACAGGGGGATCAGCCCCAGCATTTT
TRBV6-5	TRBD1	-	TRBJ1-1	CASRKTGGTEAFF	TGTGCCAGCAGAAAGACAGGGGGAACTGAAGCTTTCTTT
TRBV4-3	TRBD2	-	TRBJ2-2	CASSQDAGTSGSGELFF	TGCGCCAGCAGCCAAGATGCCGGGACTAGCGGGTCCGGGGAGCTGTTTTTT